Following are 15 T cell receptor beta chains from one sample sequenced in a study of cytomegalovirus exposure and HLA in healthy donors. PCR used 60 Vbeta primers and 13 Jbeta primers. TCRdb's copy holds only in-frame clones and misses some; the assay was immunoSEQ multiplex PCR. The sample lists 130,000 to 150,000 clones, around 79% occurring once. The source material was PBMCs. The receptors here all came from a woman aged 40-49 years in good health and CMV-seropositive.

V and J are TRBV5-4 and TRBJ1-4; possible D gene TRBD1, 5 bases. Germline values: CDR1 SGHNT, CDR2 YYREEE (reference sequence). The V end was cut by 4 bases, the J end by 8 bases, with 18 bases between. This CDR3 is built from 15 residues. CDR3 sequence (DNA): TGTGCCAGCAGCCCCGGGGGTCTGGTCCTGGAAAAACTGTTTTTT. Its protein is CASSPGGLVLEKLFF.

The V gene is TRBV5-1, the J gene TRBJ2-5; 7 nucleotides line up with TRBD1. Near its end, the DNA agrees better with TRBJ2-7, so the J call may be wrong. CDR1 SGHRS and CDR2 YFSETQ come from the germline V gene. The CDR3 is 14 amino acids. The chain's CDR3 is CASSATGTTYEQYF. CDR3 DNA sequence: TGCGCCAGCAGCGCGACAGGGACCACCTACGAGCAGTACTTC.

This chain links TRBV27 with TRBJ2-7, with D possibly matching TRBD2 (6 bases). Germline lookup yields CDR1 MNHEY and CDR2 SMNVEV (reference sequence). This CDR3 comprises 15 residues. Deletions cut 3 bases from V and 6 bases from J, with 18 bases between. The CDR3 region is CASSFRPTGVGEQYF. The DNA for the CDR3 is TGTGCCAGCAGTTTCCGCCCTACGGGGGTCGGCGAGCAGTACTTC.

The rearrangement links TRBV5-1 to TRBJ1-2; TRBD1 might be the D (5 bases). Trimming took off 0 bases at V and 10 bases at J, with 10 bases between the two ends. Germline assignment: CDR1 SGHRS and CDR2 YFSETQ. The CDR3 spans 12 residues. CDR3 nucleotides: TGCGCCAGCAGCTTGGAGGGGCCAGTCTACACCTTC. Encoded protein: CASSLEGPVYTF.

The CDR3: CASSPEEANEKLFF. In DNA form, the CDR3 reads TGTGCCAGCAGCCCTGAGGAGGCTAATGAAAAACTGTTTTTT. This chain connects TRBV7-9 to TRBJ1-4; D not resolved. This CDR3 comprises 14 residues. Trimming shortened V by 5 bases and J by 3 bases, and 10 bases separated the two germline ends. From germline, CDR1 is SEHNR and CDR2 FQNEAQ (reference sequence).

This chain connects TRBV9 to TRBJ2-3; 10 bases align to TRBD2. CDR3 size: 15 residues. The germline CDR1 and CDR2 sequences are SGDLS and YYNGEE. V shed 2 bases and J 3 bases; nucleotides not matched to a gene: 3. This CDR3 reads CASSVLAGETDTQYF. The CDR3 DNA sequence: TGTGCCAGCAGCGTGCTAGCGGGAGAGACAGATACGCAGTATTTT.

The chain uses TRBV5-1 and TRBJ2-2; 14 nucleotides line up with TRBD2. The CDR3 spans 16 residues. Unmatched junction bases numbered 5, after V lost 4 bases and J lost 6 bases. The germline gives CDR1 SGHRS, CDR2 YFSETQ. The CDR3 spells CASSMTSGGDAGELFF. DNA of the CDR3: TGCGCCAGCAGCATGACTAGCGGGGGGGATGCCGGGGAGCTGTTTTTT.

This clone was seen a few times. V is TRBV5-6 and J is TRBJ2-5; D is undetermined. The J call may be in error: the DNA end matches TRBJ2-7 better. Germline V gene data show CDR1 as SGHDT and CDR2 as YYEEEE. The CDR3 spans 12 residues. The DNA for the CDR3 is TGTGCCAGCAGCTTGCCAGGTACCGAGCAGTACTTC. Translated, it gives CASSLPGTEQYF.

This clone was found a few times. This sequence joins TRBV19 and TRBJ1-2, with a weak D call TRBD1 (5 bases). This CDR3 spans 14 amino acids. The V gene lost 6 bases and the J gene lost 4 bases, with 15 bases spanning the gap. Per the germline V gene, CDR1 is LNHDA and CDR2 is SQIVND (reference sequence). In nucleotides, the CDR3 is TGTGCCAGTAGGCTCCAGGGTAGAAGCTATGGCTACACCTTC. Its translation: CASRLQGRSYGYTF.

The chain uses TRBV29-1 and TRBJ2-6, with D perhaps TRBD2 (6 bases). The CDR3 has 14 amino acids. V lost 4 bases and J 2 bases, leaving 9 bases between the germline ends. Germline-derived CDR1 and CDR2 are SQVTM and ANQGSEA. The CDR3 loop is CSVGGVAGANVLTF. Here the CDR3 DNA reads TGCAGCGTTGGGGGGGTAGCTGGGGCCAACGTCCTGACTTTC.

V usage is TRBV2 and J usage is TRBJ2-2; D call uncertain. CDR3 length equals 15 residues. In germline, CDR1 is SNHLY, CDR2 FYNNEI. Trimming stripped 3 bases from V and 4 bases from J, with 12 bases between. CDR3 DNA sequence: TGTGCCAGCAGTGAGGGTAGCCTTAGCACCGGGGAGCTGTTTTTT. Translating gives CASSEGSLSTGELFF.

The table lists this clone with a few counts. The chain links TRBV5-1 to TRBJ2-3; 7 bases are a match to TRBD2. Trimming took 1 base from V and 2 from J; bases not matched to a gene: 7. From germline, CDR1 is SGHRS and CDR2 YFSETQ. The CDR3 totals 16 residues. CDR3 in DNA: TGCGCCAGCAGCTTGATGTACACTAGCGCCACAGATACGCAGTATTTT. Amino acids: CASSLMYTSATDTQYF.

The CDR3 here is CASRPDSSSYNSPLHF. The CDR3 DNA reads as TGTGCCAGCAGGCCAGACAGCAGCTCCTATAATTCACCCCTCCACTTT. The genes are TRBV7-9 and TRBJ1-6; D may be TRBD1 (5 bases). CDR3 size: 16 residues. V lost 6 bases to trimming and J lost 0 bases, with 12 bases between them. CDR1 is SEHNR, CDR2 FQNEAQ, per germline (reference sequence).

The chain couples TRBV28 to TRBJ2-3, with 14 positions matching TRBD2. V lost 5 bases and J lost 2; bases outside the gene matches: 3. The CDR3 covers 16 residues. The germline CDR1 and CDR2 sequences are MDHEN and SYDVKM. This CDR3 reads CASSPTSGGATDTQYF. Written as DNA, the CDR3 is TGTGCCAGCAGTCCGACTAGCGGGGGGGCCACAGATACGCAGTATTTT.

The J gene is TRBJ1-2, the V gene TRBV6-5, with TRBD1 matching over 7 bases. J lost 5 bases, V lost 6 bases, and 6 bases had no gene match. Germline V gene sequence: CDR1 MNHEY, CDR2 SVGAGI. The CDR3 has 13 amino acids. CDR3 residues: CASSPTGKYGYTF. The CDR3 bases are TGTGCCAGCAGCCCGACAGGGAAATATGGCTACACCTTC.